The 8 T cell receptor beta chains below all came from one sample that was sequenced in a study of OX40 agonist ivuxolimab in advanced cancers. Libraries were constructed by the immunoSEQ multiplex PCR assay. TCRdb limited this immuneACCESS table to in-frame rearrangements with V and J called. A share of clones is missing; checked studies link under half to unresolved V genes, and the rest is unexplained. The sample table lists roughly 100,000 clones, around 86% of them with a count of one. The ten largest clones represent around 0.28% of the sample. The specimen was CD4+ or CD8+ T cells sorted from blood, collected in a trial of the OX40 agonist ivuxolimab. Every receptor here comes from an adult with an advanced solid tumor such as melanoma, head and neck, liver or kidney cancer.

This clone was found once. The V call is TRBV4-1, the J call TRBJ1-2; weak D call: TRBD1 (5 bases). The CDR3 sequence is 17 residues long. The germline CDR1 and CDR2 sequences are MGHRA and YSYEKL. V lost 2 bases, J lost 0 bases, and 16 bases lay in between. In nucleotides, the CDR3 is TGCGCCAGCAGCCAACGGGACGACGCTTTAGCTAACTATGGCTACACCTTC. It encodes CASSQRDDALANYGYTF.

The CDR3 coding sequence is TGTGCCTGGAGTGTAATTGGGCGGCCGAACACTGAAGCTTTCTTT. This translates into CAWSVIGRPNTEAFF. The chain is built from TRBV30 and TRBJ1-1; D not certain. The CDR3 runs to 15 residues. Trimming removed 0 bases at V and 1 base at J, with 12 bases between. The germline V gene encodes CDR1 GTSNPN and CDR2 SVGIG (reference sequence).

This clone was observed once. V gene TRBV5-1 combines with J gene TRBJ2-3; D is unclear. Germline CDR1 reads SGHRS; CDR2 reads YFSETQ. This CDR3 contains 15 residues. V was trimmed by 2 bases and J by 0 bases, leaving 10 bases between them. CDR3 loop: CASSFDGTSTDTQYF. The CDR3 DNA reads TGCGCCAGCAGCTTCGACGGAACTAGCACAGATACGCAGTATTTT.

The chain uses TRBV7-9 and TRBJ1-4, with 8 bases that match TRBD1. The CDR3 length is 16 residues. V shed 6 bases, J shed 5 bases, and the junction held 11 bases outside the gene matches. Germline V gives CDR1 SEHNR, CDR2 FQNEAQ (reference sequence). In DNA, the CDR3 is TGTGCCAGCAGTTTTGCTACCGGGACAGGCAATGAAAAACTGTTTTTT. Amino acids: CASSFATGTGNEKLFF.

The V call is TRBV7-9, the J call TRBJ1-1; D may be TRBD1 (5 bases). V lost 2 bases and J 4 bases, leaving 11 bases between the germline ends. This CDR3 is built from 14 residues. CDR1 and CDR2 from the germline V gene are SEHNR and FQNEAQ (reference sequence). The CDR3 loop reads CASSLYRGGTEAFF. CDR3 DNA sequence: TGTGCCAGCAGCTTATACCGGGGGGGCACTGAAGCTTTCTTT.

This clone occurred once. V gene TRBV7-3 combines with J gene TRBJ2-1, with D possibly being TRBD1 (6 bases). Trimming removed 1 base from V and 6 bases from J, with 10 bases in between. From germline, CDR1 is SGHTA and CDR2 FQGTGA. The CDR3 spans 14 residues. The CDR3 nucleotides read TGTGCCAGCAGCTTAAGTGGGGGCGGCAATGAGCAGTTCTTC. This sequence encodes CASSLSGGGNEQFF.

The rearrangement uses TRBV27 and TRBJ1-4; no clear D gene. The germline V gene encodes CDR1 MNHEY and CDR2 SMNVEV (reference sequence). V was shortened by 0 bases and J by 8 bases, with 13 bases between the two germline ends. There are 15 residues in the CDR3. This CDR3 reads CASSLSWQAREKLFF. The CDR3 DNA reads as TGTGCCAGCAGTTTATCGTGGCAGGCGAGGGAAAAACTGTTTTTT.

CDR3 protein: CASSVQGNTEAFF. DNA for the CDR3: TGTGCCAGCAGTGTACAGGGGAACACTGAAGCTTTCTTT. The V call is TRBV6-1, the J call TRBJ1-1; possibly TRBD1 for D (6 bases). Deletions cut 4 bases from V and 1 base from J, with 7 bases between. CDR3 size: 13 residues. The germline gives CDR1 MNHNS, CDR2 SASEGT.